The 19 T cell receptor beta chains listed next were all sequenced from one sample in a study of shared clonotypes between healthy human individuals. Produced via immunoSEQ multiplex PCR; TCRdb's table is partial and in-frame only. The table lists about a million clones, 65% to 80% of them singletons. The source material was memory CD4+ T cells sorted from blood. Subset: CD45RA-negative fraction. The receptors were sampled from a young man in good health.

CDR3 sequence: CASSMGLAGAGDTQYF. The CDR3 coding sequence is TGTGCCAGTAGTATGGGACTAGCGGGGGCCGGAGATACGCAGTATTTT. The J gene is TRBJ2-3, the V gene TRBV19; TRBD2 matches 14 bases. The CDR3 extends over 16 amino acids. Germline trimming cut 3 bases from V and 5 bases from J; bases unmatched to any gene: 4. CDR1 is LNHDA, CDR2 SQIVND, per germline (reference sequence). Filled out from reference TRBV19 and TRBJ2-3, the complete variable domain reads DGGITQSPKYLFRKEGQNVTLSCEQNLNHDAMYWYRQDPGQGLRLIYYSQIVNDFQKGDIAEGYSVSREKKESFPLTVTSAQKNPTAFYLCASSMGLAGAGDTQYFGPGTRLTVL.

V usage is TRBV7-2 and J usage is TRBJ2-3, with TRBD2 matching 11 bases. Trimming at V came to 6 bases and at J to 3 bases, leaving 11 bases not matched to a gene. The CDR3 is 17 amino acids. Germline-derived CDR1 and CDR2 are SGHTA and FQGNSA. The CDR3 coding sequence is TGTGCCAGCAGTCTAGGTACTAGCGGGAGTGGAACAGATACGCAGTATTTT. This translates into CASSLGTSGSGTDTQYF.

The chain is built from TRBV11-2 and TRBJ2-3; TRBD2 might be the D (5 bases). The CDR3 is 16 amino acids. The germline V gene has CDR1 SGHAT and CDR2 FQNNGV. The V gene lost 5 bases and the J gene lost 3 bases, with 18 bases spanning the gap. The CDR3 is CASSPGAGLRTDTQYF. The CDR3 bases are TGTGCCAGCAGCCCCGGCGCGGGTCTTAGGACAGATACGCAGTATTTT.

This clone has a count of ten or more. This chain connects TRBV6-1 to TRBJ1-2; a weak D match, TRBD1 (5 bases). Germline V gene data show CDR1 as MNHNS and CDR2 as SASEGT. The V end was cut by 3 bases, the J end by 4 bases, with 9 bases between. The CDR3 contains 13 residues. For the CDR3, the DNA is TGTGCCAGCAGTGAGGTGAGGGGCTATGGCTACACCTTC. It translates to CASSEVRGYGYTF.

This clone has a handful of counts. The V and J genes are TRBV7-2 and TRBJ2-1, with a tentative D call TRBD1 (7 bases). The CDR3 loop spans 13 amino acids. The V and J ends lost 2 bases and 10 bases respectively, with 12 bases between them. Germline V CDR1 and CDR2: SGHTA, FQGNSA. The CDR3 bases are TGTGCCAGCAGCTTAACCCCAGGGGGGGAGCAGTTCTTC. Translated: CASSLTPGGEQFF.

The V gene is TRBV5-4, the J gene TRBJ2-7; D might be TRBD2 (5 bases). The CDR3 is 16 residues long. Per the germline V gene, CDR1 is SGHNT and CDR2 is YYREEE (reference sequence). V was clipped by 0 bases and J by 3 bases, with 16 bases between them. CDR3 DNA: TGTGCCAGCAGCTTGGACCCCTCGGGATCTGGCTACGAGCAGTACTTC. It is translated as CASSLDPSGSGYEQYF.

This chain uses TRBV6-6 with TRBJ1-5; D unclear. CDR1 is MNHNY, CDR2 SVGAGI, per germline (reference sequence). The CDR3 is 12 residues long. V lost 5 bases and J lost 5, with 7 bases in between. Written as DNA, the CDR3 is TGTGCCAGCAGTCGTATTGATCAGCCCCAGCATTTT. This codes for CASSRIDQPQHF.

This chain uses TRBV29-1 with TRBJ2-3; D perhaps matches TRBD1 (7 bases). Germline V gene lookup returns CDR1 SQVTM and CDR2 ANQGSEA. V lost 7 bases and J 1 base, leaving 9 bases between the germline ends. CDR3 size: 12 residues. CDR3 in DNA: TGCAGCGCCAGGGGGGGCACAGATACGCAGTATTTT. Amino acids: CSARGGTDTQYF.

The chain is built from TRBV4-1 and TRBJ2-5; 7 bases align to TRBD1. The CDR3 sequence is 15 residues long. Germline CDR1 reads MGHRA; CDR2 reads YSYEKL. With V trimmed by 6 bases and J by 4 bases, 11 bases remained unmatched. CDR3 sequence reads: CASRRGGLGRETQYF. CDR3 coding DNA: TGCGCCAGCAGGCGAGGGGGCTTAGGGAGAGAGACCCAGTACTTC.

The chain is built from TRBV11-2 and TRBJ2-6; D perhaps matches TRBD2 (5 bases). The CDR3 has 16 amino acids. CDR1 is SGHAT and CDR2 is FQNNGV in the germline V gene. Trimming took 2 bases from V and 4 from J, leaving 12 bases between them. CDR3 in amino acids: CASSLRRPRGANVLTF. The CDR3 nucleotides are TGTGCCAGCAGCTTAAGGAGGCCCCGGGGGGCCAACGTCCTGACTTTC.

CDR3 DNA sequence: TGTGCCTGGAGTCCCCATCTAAGCAATCAGCCCCAGCATTTT. It yields the protein CAWSPHLSNQPQHF. This sequence joins TRBV30 and TRBJ1-5, with D unclear. The CDR3 is 14 residues long. Trimming pared 2 bases from V and 1 base from J, leaving 9 bases between. The germline V gene encodes CDR1 GTSNPN and CDR2 SVGIG (reference sequence). Filled out from reference TRBV30 and TRBJ1-5, the complete variable domain reads SQTIHQWPATLVQPVGSPLSLECTVEGTSNPNLYWYRQAAGRGLQLLFYSVGIGQISSEVPQNLSASRPQDRQFILSSKKLLLSDSGFYLCAWSPHLSNQPQHFGDGTRLSIL.

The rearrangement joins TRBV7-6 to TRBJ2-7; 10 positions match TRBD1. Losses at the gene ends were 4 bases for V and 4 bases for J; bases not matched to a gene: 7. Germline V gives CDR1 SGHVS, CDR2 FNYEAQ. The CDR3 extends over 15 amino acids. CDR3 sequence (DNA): TGTGCCAGCAGCTCCGGTAGGACAGGGGGATACGAGCAGTACTTC. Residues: CASSSGRTGGYEQYF.

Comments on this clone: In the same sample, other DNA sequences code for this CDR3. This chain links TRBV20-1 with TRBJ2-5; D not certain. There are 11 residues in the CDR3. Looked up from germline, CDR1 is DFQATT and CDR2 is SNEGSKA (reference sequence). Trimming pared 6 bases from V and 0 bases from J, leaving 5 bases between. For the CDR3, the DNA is TGCAGTGCCGGGTACCAAGAGACCCAGTACTTC. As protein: CSAGYQETQYF.

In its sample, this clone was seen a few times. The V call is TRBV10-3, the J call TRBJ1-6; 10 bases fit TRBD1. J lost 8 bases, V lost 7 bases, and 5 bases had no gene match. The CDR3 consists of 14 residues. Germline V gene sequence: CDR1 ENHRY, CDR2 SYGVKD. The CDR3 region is CAITSGQGYSPLHF. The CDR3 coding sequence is TGTGCCATCACCTCGGGACAGGGGTATTCACCCCTCCACTTT.

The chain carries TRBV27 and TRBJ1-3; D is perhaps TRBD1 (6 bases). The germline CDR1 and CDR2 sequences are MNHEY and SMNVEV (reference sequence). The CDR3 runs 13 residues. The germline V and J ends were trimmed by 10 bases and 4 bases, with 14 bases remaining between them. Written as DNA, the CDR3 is TGTGCCACAGCAGAGGGGGTCGGAAACACCATATATTTT. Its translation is CATAEGVGNTIYF.

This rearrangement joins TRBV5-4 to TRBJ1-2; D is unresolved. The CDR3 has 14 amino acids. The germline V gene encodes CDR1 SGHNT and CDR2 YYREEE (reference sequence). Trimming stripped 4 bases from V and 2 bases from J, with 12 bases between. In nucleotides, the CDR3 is TGTGCCAGCAGCCTAACGACCGAAAACTATGGCTACACCTTC. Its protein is CASSLTTENYGYTF.

CDR3 in amino acids: CAWSRAGYTF. In DNA, the CDR3 is TGTGCCTGGAGTCGGGCTGGCTACACCTTC. The V call is TRBV30, the J call TRBJ1-2; no clear D gene. V was trimmed by 2 bases and J by 7 bases, leaving 5 bases between them. Germline V gene data show CDR1 as GTSNPN and CDR2 as SVGIG (reference sequence). This CDR3 region has 10 residues.

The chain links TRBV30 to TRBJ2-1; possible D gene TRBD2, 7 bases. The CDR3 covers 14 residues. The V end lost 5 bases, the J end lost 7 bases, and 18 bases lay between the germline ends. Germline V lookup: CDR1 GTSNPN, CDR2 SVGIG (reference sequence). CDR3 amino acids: CAWSVKGGGNEQFF. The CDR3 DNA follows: TGTGCCTGGTCCGTAAAGGGGGGGGGAAATGAGCAGTTCTTC.

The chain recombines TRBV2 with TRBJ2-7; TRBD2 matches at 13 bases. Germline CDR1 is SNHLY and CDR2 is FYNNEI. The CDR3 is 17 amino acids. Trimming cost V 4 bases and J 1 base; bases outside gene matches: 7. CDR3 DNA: TGTGCCAGCAGTGCACTAGCGGGAGGGCCCAGGTCCTACGAGCAGTACTTC. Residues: CASSALAGGPRSYEQYF.